This TCR beta chain was captured in a study of T-cell reconstitution after alpha-beta-depleted transplantation in children. This clonotype was seen a few times. Its target is not known. Study-level findings and limits: Hyperexpanded clones declined; after one year, newly produced T cells mostly supplied diversity. Certain patients had high TCRbeta diversity at day 60, and it came from recipient T cells and thymic progenitors that survived.

Unique molecular identifiers were incorporated during preparation of the TCRbeta library. TCRdb reprocessed the PCR reads via MiXCR and lists one record per CDR3 protein. The sample lists some 310,000 distinct CDR3 sequences; around 25% were seen once. This CDR3 contains 13 residues. Germline lookup yields CDR1 LGHNA and CDR2 YNFKEQ. Deletions cut 7 bases from V and 1 base from J, with 7 bases between. The V gene is TRBV4-2, the J gene TRBJ2-2; D not certain. This sequence originates from a male patient younger than 18 who had a stem cell transplant for acute lymphoblastic leukemia, so the T cells may come from the graft donor. The input for sequencing was PBMCs, mostly from graft donor cells, taken 180 days after TCRalphabeta/CD19-depleted stem cell transplant. CDR3 nucleotides: TGTGCCAGCATTATGGAGAACACCGGGGAGCTGTTTTTT. Its protein product is CASIMENTGELFF.